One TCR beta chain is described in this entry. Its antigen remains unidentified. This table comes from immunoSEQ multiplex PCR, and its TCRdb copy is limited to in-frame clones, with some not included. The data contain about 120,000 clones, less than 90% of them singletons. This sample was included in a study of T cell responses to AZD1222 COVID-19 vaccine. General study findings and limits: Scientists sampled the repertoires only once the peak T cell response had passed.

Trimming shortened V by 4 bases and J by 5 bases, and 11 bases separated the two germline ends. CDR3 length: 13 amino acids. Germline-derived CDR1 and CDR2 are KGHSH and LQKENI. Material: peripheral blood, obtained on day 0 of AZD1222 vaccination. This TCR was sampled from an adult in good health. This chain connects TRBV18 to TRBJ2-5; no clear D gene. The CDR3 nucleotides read TGTGCCAGCTCACTCTCCCTCGAGGAGACCCAGTACTTC. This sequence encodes CASSLSLEETQYF.